This TCR beta chain emerged from a study of T-cell reconstitution after alpha-beta-depleted transplantation in children. There are 17 residues in the CDR3. In germline, CDR1 is SGHRS, CDR2 YFSETQ. J lost 8 bases, V lost 0 bases, and 7 bases had no gene match. The study's findings and limits: Surviving recipient T cells and thymic progenitors produced the high day-60 TCRbeta diversity seen in some patients.

Concerning this clonotype itself: Its specificity is not known.

The TCRbeta library incorporated unique molecular identifiers. Each CDR3 protein is one row after TCRdb ran MiXCR on the PCR reads. The sample lists about 440,000 distinct CDR3 sequences, approximately 41% occurring once. The source of this sequence is a girl aged 2 to 10 with aplastic anemia, due to receive a stem cell transplant. The input for sequencing was PBMCs, taken before TCRalphabeta/CD19-depleted stem cell transplant. The V gene is TRBV5-1, the J gene TRBJ2-1; 14 bases map to TRBD2. CDR3 bases: TGCGCCAGCAGCTTGGCGACTAGCGGGGGGGCTATCTATGAGCAGTTCTTC. This codes for CASSLATSGGAIYEQFF.